These T cell receptor beta chains were read from a single sample in a study of monozygotic twins with inflammatory bowel disease. TCRdb reprocessed the 5' RACE reads, keeping one entry per CDR3 protein, no DNA. The repertoire table contains about 420,000 distinct CDR3 sequences. Specimen: blood. These receptors were collected from a human donor with ulcerative colitis or Crohn's disease, or a healthy co-twin of an affected twin (not recorded which). The CDR3 runs from the conserved cysteine through the conserved F or W.

>TRBJ2-7|TRBV5-1
CASSSGQRTDYEQYF
>TRBJ2-3|TRBV5-4
CASSASGTDTQYF
>TRBJ1-2|TRBV28
CATLDGYGYTF
>TRBJ2-2|TRBV29-1
CCVDVAGLTGELFF
>TRBJ1-2|TRBV7-9
CDSSSEGGYTF
>TRBJ2-1|TRBV27
CASSSLDGSYNEQFF
>TRBJ2-2|TRBV6-2/TRBV6-3
CASSLLPGSGSSGELFF
>TRBJ2-3|TRBV5-5
CASSWGTFPDTQYF
>TRBJ2-5|TRBV20-1
CSARGPQLREPQETQYF
>TRBJ2-3|TRBV12-5
CASGPGLAVTDTQYF
>TRBJ2-3|TRBV6-2/TRBV6-3
CASSLRTGTGTSTDTQYF
>TRBJ2-4|TRBV4-1
CASSGSGGRLRNIQYF
>TRBJ2-3|TRBV28
CASGRATGTDTQYF
>TRBJ1-6|TRBV25-1
CASRRGNNSPLHF
>TRBJ2-7|TRBV5-1
CASSRGSGKDEQYF
>TRBJ2-1|TRBV5-6
CASSLIVPREYNEQFF
>TRBJ2-1|TRBV20-1
CSATLGTSGGGYNEQFF
>TRBJ1-2|TRBV5-1
CASSISEGNYGYTF
>TRBJ2-3|TRBV5-1
CASTLDRGGADTQYF
>TRBJ2-2|TRBV6-2/TRBV6-3
CASTQRTGITGELFF
>TRBJ2-7|TRBV7-2
CASRRESGLSSYEQYF
>TRBJ2-7|TRBV19
CASSIGPGASSYEQYF
>TRBJ2-3|TRBV18
CASSGDERTQYF
>TRBJ1-2|TRBV9
CASSVSGSNYGYTF